The 5 T cell receptor beta chains presented below share a single source sample, sequenced in a study of blood T cells in healthy people across ages (dated by TCRdb to about 2015). Libraries came from 5' RACE. Sequencing was carried out with an Illumina HiSeq 2500. A second roughly 6 to 11 cycle PCR used a sample-barcoded 5' primer and a J-beta primer mix. TCRdb reprocessed the public reads (quality trimming at Q25 with fastp, clone calling with MiXCR) and kept in-frame beta chains. Rows with a matching CDR3 protein are joined into one entry that keeps the most common DNA and genes. The sample table records 720,000 or so distinct CDR3 sequences; less than 45% of these occur just once. The ten biggest clones cover about 32% of the sample. The sequencing input was blood. The receptors stem from a man older than 75 in good health.

This clonotype was found many times. CDR3 nucleotides: TGTGCCAGCAGTTACTCCCGGGGCGCATATGGCTACACCTTC. Amino acid sequence: CASSYSRGAYGYTF. The chain uses TRBV6-5 and TRBJ1-2; weak D call: TRBD1 (5 bases). The CDR3 is 14 residues long. Between the trimmed V and J ends, which lost 0 bases and 5 bases, there was a span of 10 bases. From germline, CDR1 is MNHEY and CDR2 SVGAGI.

The rearrangement uses TRBV5-1 and TRBJ2-3, with D possibly TRBD1 on 5 matching bases. Trimming cost V 0 bases and J 4 bases, with 9 bases left between them. Germline-derived CDR1 and CDR2 are SGHRS and YFSETQ. This CDR3 has 14 residues. DNA of the CDR3: TGCGCCAGCAGCTTGGCACAAGGGGCAGATACGCAGTATTTT. This sequence encodes CASSLAQGADTQYF.

This chain connects TRBV20-1 to TRBJ1-2; 10 nucleotides line up with TRBD1. Looked up from germline, CDR1 is DFQATT and CDR2 is SNEGSKA (reference sequence). The CDR3 has 13 residues. Trimming at V came to 6 bases and at J to 6 bases, leaving 7 bases not matched to a gene. The CDR3 is CSAVDRGRNGYTF. CDR3 sequence (DNA): TGCAGTGCCGTCGACAGGGGGCGGAATGGCTACACCTTC.

This rearrangement joins TRBV5-1 to TRBJ2-5, with 9 bases identical to TRBD2. CDR3 size: 15 residues. V was clipped by 4 bases and J by 2 bases; unmatched bases: 6. The germline CDR1 and CDR2 sequences are SGHRS and YFSETQ. CDR3 nucleotides: TGCGCCAGCAGCGGCGGGGGGGCCGAGCAAGAGACCCAGTACTTC. Translation gives CASSGGGAEQETQYF.

V and J are TRBV11-2 and TRBJ2-7; 7 bases are shared with TRBD1. The CDR3 loop spans 15 amino acids. Per the germline V gene, CDR1 is SGHAT and CDR2 is FQNNGV. Unmatched junction bases numbered 12, after V lost 5 bases and J lost 5 bases. The CDR3 region has the DNA TGTGCCAGCAGCCTATCCGACAGGGACATCCACGAGCAGTACTTC. It translates to CASSLSDRDIHEQYF.